This TCR beta chain comes out of a study of cytomegalovirus exposure and HLA in healthy donors. For the study at large: For the 300 to 450 genotyped donors, approximately 83% fell within the Caucasian-associated ancestry cluster.

The ends were cut back, 2 bases at V and 10 bases at J, with 9 bases in the middle. The CDR3 consists of 13 residues. CDR1 is MNHEY, CDR2 SMNVEV, per germline (reference sequence). Study conclusions and caveats: Earlier analysis looked at TCR beta V segments, and most were productive about 90% or about 30% of the time. Overall, approximately 150 TCR beta chains were annotated as cytomegalovirus-associated. Reports indicate that TCR beta sequences accurately predicted the HLA-A and HLA-B alleles of most subjects.

The PCR contained 60 Vbeta and 13 Jbeta primers. TCRdb's table, derived via immunoSEQ multiplex PCR, lists solely in-frame clones and lacks some. Of 150,000 to 200,000 clones listed, about 80% are singletons. This clone was recorded only once. Its antigen is currently unknown. The V gene is TRBV27, the J gene TRBJ1-6; perhaps TRBD1 as D (6 bases). This receptor was obtained from a woman between 25 and 40 years old in good health and CMV-seronegative. Sequences were obtained from PBMCs. Written as DNA, the CDR3 is TGTGCCAGCAGTTTAGGCAGGGGATCACCCCTCCACTTT. Protein product: CASSLGRGSPLHF.